This is a list of T cell receptor beta chains from one sample in a study of cytomegalovirus exposure and HLA in healthy donors. Using immunoSEQ multiplex PCR, the repertoire was profiled, and TCRdb retains in-frame clones only, with some absent. Of hundreds of thousands of clones in the sample, around four fifths were seen once. Sequences were obtained from PBMCs. The receptors shown here come from a woman between 18 and 29 years old in good health and CMV-seronegative. CDR3s include the opening cysteine and the closing phenylalanine or tryptophan.

j_call | v_call | cdr3_aa
TRBJ2-2 | TRBV9 | CASSVELAEGDTGELFF
TRBJ2-7 | TRBV4-1 | CASSQVGGSYEQYF
TRBJ2-2 | TRBV4-1 | CASSPTITGELFF
TRBJ1-4 | TRBV9 | CASSARQGRGGEKLFF
TRBJ1-2 | TRBV4-1 | CASSQGSLYGYTF
TRBJ2-1 | TRBV18 | CASSPKLAGDNEQFF
TRBJ1-5 | TRBV7-9 | CASSPGTEGQPQHF
TRBJ1-2 | TRBV13 | CASSDQELGYTF
TRBJ2-7 | TRBV10-2 | CASTPVRSDLYEQYF
TRBJ1-5 | TRBV28 | CASSPGQGLSQPQHF
TRBJ2-1 | TRBV11-2 | CASSLVGGWNEQFF
TRBJ2-7 | TRBV27 | CASSLSKGAYEQYF
TRBJ1-5 | TRBV28 | CASSFLRTVNQPQHF
TRBJ2-7 | TRBV27 | CASSFAGAYEQYF
TRBJ2-1 | TRBV28 | CASSFGAKNEQFF
TRBJ1-3 | TRBV5-1 | CASSQVSGNTIYF
TRBJ1-1 | TRBV5-6 | CASSLTGEAFF
TRBJ1-5 | TRBV27 | CASSLEGDQPQHF
TRBJ2-7 | TRBV18 | CASSPPADSYEQYF
TRBJ2-7 | TRBV5-1 | CASSFGGSYEQYF
TRBJ1-2 | TRBV9 | CASSVDTANYGYTF
TRBJ2-7 | TRBV30 | CAWGRGNYEQYF
TRBJ1-5 | TRBV7-8 | CASSALQGSTRPQHF
TRBJ2-7 | TRBV5-1 | CASSLDVNGYEQYF
TRBJ1-1 | TRBV6-6 | CASSYRDRDTEAFF
TRBJ2-7 | TRBV13 | CASSSLDSVYEQYF
TRBJ1-1 | TRBV5-6 | CASSLDRGMNTEAFF
TRBJ1-2 | TRBV2 | CASTVGQGASFGYTF
TRBJ1-2 | TRBV6-6 | CASSNRVGGYGYTF